This TCR beta chain was identified during a study of monozygotic twins with inflammatory bowel disease. Overall study results and limits: A single strong IBD-associated signal or clonotype was not supported by the findings.

As regards this clonotype: Its antigen is as yet unknown.

TCRdb reworked the 5' RACE reads into one entry per CDR3 protein, no DNA. This sample's table reports some 210,000 distinct CDR3 sequences. CDR1 is SGHTA and CDR2 is FQGNSA in the germline V gene. The CDR3 totals 14 residues. The sample comprised blood. The chain uses TRBV7-2 and TRBJ2-3. This TCR was sampled from a human donor with ulcerative colitis or Crohn's disease, or a healthy co-twin of an affected twin (not recorded which). The chain's CDR3 is CASSPDFHGDTQYF.